This T cell receptor beta chain was recovered during a study of spatial heterogeneity in lung cancer. As for time point: sample taken at primary tumor resection. The cohort: approximately 66 early-stage, untreated non-small cell lung cancer patients. The study sequenced unsorted whole RNA from tumor, nontumor lung or frozen PBMC. Carried by each TCR cDNA molecule was a unique molecular identifier. TCRdb fed the 5' RACE reads into MiXCR, producing one record per CDR3 protein. The sample contains tens of thousands of distinct CDR3 sequences, roughly an eighth of which appear only once. CDR1 and CDR2 (germline): SQVTM, ANQGSEA. The CDR3 totals 11 residues. V shed 3 bases and J shed 6 bases, with 7 bases lying between them.

This receptor was taken from a male donor with early-stage non-small cell lung cancer. The specimen was PBMCs, collected at surgery. This chain joins TRBV29-1 and TRBJ2-3; no firm D call. The CDR3 is CSVDFRDTQYF. The CDR3 nucleotides are TGCAGCGTTGACTTCCGGGATACGCAGTATTTT.